This TCR beta chain stems from a study of tumor-infiltrating lymphocytes in primary liver carcinoma. Findings and caveats of the study: Appearing in all five tumor regions was true of only about 8-25% of top clones.

A primer matching the constant region was used to make TCR beta cDNA from 500 to 600 ng of total RNA. Three nested multiplex PCR rounds of slightly modified ARM-PCR generated TCR beta libraries. TRBV1-TRBV30 forward primers paired with a C-beta reverse primer were used in the first two PCR rounds, which ran 9 to 10 cycles each. Each CDR3 protein is one row after TCRdb ran MiXCR on the multiplex PCR reads. The table records 99,000 or so distinct CDR3 sequences, approximately 71% of them present only once. Co-extracted RNA and DNA came from approximately 20-30 mg of unsorted bulk tissue. This CDR3 has 14 amino acids. Trimming took off 0 bases at V and 1 base at J, with 6 bases between the two ends. Germline V CDR1 and CDR2: MDHEN, SYDVKM. This clonotype was counted at least ten times. What it binds is not known.

The chain uses TRBV28 and TRBJ2-5, with D tentatively TRBD1 (5 bases). This sequence originates from a woman between 55 and 75 years old with primary liver carcinoma and hepatitis B virus infection. The sequencing sample was made of liver tumor tissue from sampling region 5. This sample's subset: tumor region T5, tumor centre. The CDR3 bases are TGTGCCAGCAGTTTATGGCAGGGCCAAGAGACCCAGTACTTC. It yields the protein CASSLWQGQETQYF.